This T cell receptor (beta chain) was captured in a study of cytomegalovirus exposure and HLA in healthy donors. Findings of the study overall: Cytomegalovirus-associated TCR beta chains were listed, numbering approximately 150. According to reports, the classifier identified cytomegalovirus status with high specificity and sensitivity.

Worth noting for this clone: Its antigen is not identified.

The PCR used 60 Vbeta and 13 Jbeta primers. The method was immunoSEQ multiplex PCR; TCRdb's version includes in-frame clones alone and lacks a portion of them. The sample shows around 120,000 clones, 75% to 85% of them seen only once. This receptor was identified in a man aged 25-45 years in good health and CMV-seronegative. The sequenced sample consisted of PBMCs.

DNA for the CDR3: TGCGCCAGCAGCCAAGGGGCAGGGGCTGGGGATGGCTACACCTTC. This gives the protein CASSQGAGAGDGYTF. V gene TRBV4-3 combines with J gene TRBJ1-2, with D possibly matching TRBD1 (6 bases). The CDR3 contains 15 residues. V lost 1 base and J lost 6, with 15 bases in between. Germline CDR1 is LGHNA and CDR2 is YSLEER.